Shown below are 14 T cell receptor beta chains from a single sample sequenced in a study of CD8+CD57+ T cells in acquired aplastic anemia (dated by TCRdb to the late 2010s). Expansion of CD8+CD57+ cells had been shown by flow cytometry in the patients chosen for sequencing. TCRdb names Illumina HiSeq 2000 as the instrument used. Profiling of TCR beta VDJ combinations and CDR3 sequences used genomic DNA as the template. TCRdb reran the public reads through fastp at Q25 and MiXCR, keeping productive beta chains. Every CDR3 protein is listed once, alongside the most common genes and DNA of its rows. Counted in this sample were about 200,000 distinct CDR3 sequences; 65% of them appeared once. Of the sample, roughly three fifths falls within the top ten clones. Sample: sorted CD4+, CD8+, or CD8+CD57+ T cells (not recorded which) from PBMCs. These receptors were obtained from a human donor with aplastic anemia.

The CDR3 DNA follows: TGTGCCACCAGTGATGCCGGGGAGTTGAGTGGCACAGATACGCAGTATTTT. Protein: CATSDAGELSGTDTQYF. The V gene is TRBV24-1, the J gene TRBJ2-3, with D possibly being TRBD2 (5 bases). This CDR3 is built from 17 residues. Germline CDR1 and CDR2: KGHDR and SFDVKD. V lost 3 bases and J lost 1, with 16 bases in between.

This chain joins TRBV25-1 and TRBJ2-7; no firm D call. V lost 8 bases, J lost 3 bases, and 8 bases lay in between. The CDR3 runs 11 residues. CDR1 and CDR2 (germline): MGHDK, SYGVNS. The CDR3 sequence: CASGRLYEQYF. The CDR3 DNA follows: TGTGCCAGCGGCCGCCTCTACGAGCAGTACTTC.

This clonotype was seen only a few times. This chain links TRBV19 with TRBJ2-7, with D maybe TRBD1 (6 bases). This CDR3 comprises 13 residues. Germline CDR1 reads LNHDA; CDR2 reads SQIVND (reference sequence). The V end lost 5 bases, the J end lost 7 bases, and 15 bases lay between the germline ends. The DNA for the CDR3 is TGTGCCAGTAGTCAACAGGGATTAAGGGAGCAGTACTTC. Its protein product is CASSQQGLREQYF.

The rearrangement links TRBV12-5 to TRBJ2-6; a weak D match, TRBD1 (6 bases). Germline V gene lookup returns CDR1 LGHNT and CDR2 FRNRAP. The V and J ends lost 4 bases and 4 bases respectively, with 11 bases between them. This CDR3 comprises 15 residues. CDR3 amino acids: CASGSGVPGANVLTF. The CDR3 DNA sequence: TGTGCTAGTGGTTCAGGGGTTCCCGGGGCCAACGTCCTGACTTTC.

The chain recombines TRBV3-1 with TRBJ2-7; D remains unclear. This CDR3 contains 13 residues. Germline CDR1 LGHDT, CDR2 YNNKEL (reference sequence). V gave up 0 bases and J gave up 11 bases, with 14 bases separating them. CDR3 DNA sequence: TGTGCCAGCAGCCAAGATCCCGAGGATGTTGAGTACTTC. This gives the protein CASSQDPEDVEYF.

This clonotype was observed a single time. J is TRBJ2-3 and V is TRBV2; 10 bases fit TRBD2. Trimming took 7 bases from V and 8 from J; bases not matched to a gene: 12. Germline V gives CDR1 SNHLY, CDR2 FYNNEI. The CDR3 contains 15 residues. The CDR3 coding sequence is TGTGCCAGCACCGGGACTAGCGTCGCGGAGGGTACGCAGTATTTT. Amino acid sequence: CASTGTSVAEGTQYF.

This clonotype was recorded many times. The chain has TRBV7-2 and TRBJ2-1; the D gene is possibly TRBD2 (5 bases). CDR3 length: 15 residues. Germline CDR1 and CDR2: SGHTA and FQGNSA. V gave up 5 bases and J gave up 3 bases, with 14 bases separating them. CDR3 DNA: TGTGCCAGCAGCCATCTAGCAACTCACTACAATGAGCAGTTCTTC. Protein: CASSHLATHYNEQFF.

The chain recombines TRBV6-4 with TRBJ2-3, with D possibly being TRBD2 (5 bases). There are 16 residues in the CDR3. The germline V gene has CDR1 MRHNA and CDR2 SNTAGT. The V end was cut by 6 bases, the J end by 2 bases, with 18 bases between. The CDR3: CASRGTLDGLTDTQYF. The CDR3 coding sequence is TGTGCCAGCAGGGGAACCTTGGACGGACTCACAGATACGCAGTATTTT.

The rearrangement links TRBV5-1 to TRBJ2-7, with 10 bases fitting TRBD2. The CDR3 consists of 15 residues. J lost 2 bases, V lost 3 bases, and 5 bases had no gene match. Per the germline V gene, CDR1 is SGHRS and CDR2 is YFSETQ. CDR3: CASSWYSGGPYEQYF. For the CDR3, the DNA is TGCGCCAGCAGCTGGTATAGCGGGGGGCCCTACGAGCAGTACTTC.

For this clonotype: A single base separates this from a much larger clone, so it may be a read error. The rearrangement uses TRBV13 and TRBJ2-3; 11 bases agree with TRBD2. This CDR3 contains 20 residues. Germline-derived CDR1 and CDR2 are PRHDT and FYEKMQ (reference sequence). The CDR3 nucleotides read TGTACCAGCAGCCCTAGGGCCCCAGAGACTAGCGGGACCAGCACAGATACGCAGTATTTT. Protein sequence: CTSSPRAPETSGTSTDTQYF.

The chain is built from TRBV7-9 and TRBJ2-3; TRBD1 is a possible D gene (6 bases). The V gene's germline CDR1 is SEHNR and CDR2 FQNEAQ (reference sequence). V gave up 5 bases and J gave up 2 bases, with 14 bases separating them. The CDR3 loop spans 15 amino acids. This CDR3 is CASSHRESPTDTQYF. CDR3 DNA sequence: TGTGCCAGCAGCCACAGGGAGAGCCCCACAGATACGCAGTATTTT.

The J gene is TRBJ2-5, the V gene TRBV7-3, with 7 positions matching TRBD1. The CDR3 extends over 15 amino acids. The J segment lost 1 base and the V segment lost 5 bases, leaving 7 bases of the junction unmatched. Per the germline V gene, CDR1 is SGHTA and CDR2 is FQGTGA. DNA for the CDR3: TGTGCCAGCAGCCCGGGACAGACCTCCCAAGAGACCCAGTACTTC. Translating it yields CASSPGQTSQETQYF.

The chain combines TRBV7-9 with TRBJ1-5; D is unresolved. CDR1 is SEHNR, CDR2 FQNEAQ, per germline (reference sequence). The length of the CDR3 is 12 residues. V was clipped by 5 bases and J by 7 bases, with 9 bases between them. The CDR3 spells CASSRLGQPQHF. The CDR3, as DNA: TGTGCCAGCAGCCGACTAGGACAGCCCCAGCATTTT.

The V call is TRBV24-1, the J call TRBJ1-2; 10 bases fit TRBD1. The CDR3 consists of 14 residues. The trim removed 11 bases at V and 6 bases at J, leaving 11 bases unmatched. The V gene's germline CDR1 is KGHDR and CDR2 SFDVKD. The CDR3 bases are TGTGCCAGCTCAAGGGACAGGGGCCTCGATGGCTACACCTTC. The encoded protein is CASSRDRGLDGYTF.